This T cell receptor (beta chain) was observed in a study of shared clonotypes between healthy human individuals. Study as a whole: Per-donor plates numbered three CD4 naive, three CD4 memory, two CD8 naive and one CD8 memory.

Sequencing used immunoSEQ multiplex PCR; TCRdb keeps in-frame clones, though not all of them. Of hundreds of thousands of clones listed, approximately 97% are singletons. V lost 1 base, J lost 0 bases, and 8 bases lay in between. This CDR3 is built from 15 residues. CDR1 is SGHNT, CDR2 YENEEA, per germline. This sequence originates from a woman in her thirties in good health. Material: naive CD4+ T cells sorted from blood. The subset: CD45RA+ positively selected. The chain combines TRBV11-3 with TRBJ2-3; no clear D gene. The CDR3 loop is CASSLGQTSTDTQYF. The CDR3 coding sequence is TGTGCCAGCAGCTTAGGGCAGACTAGCACAGATACGCAGTATTTT.